These 23 T cell receptor beta chains came from one sample sequenced in a study of T-cell reconstitution after alpha-beta-depleted transplantation in children. Using unique molecular identifiers, the investigators prepared the TCRbeta library. TCRdb re-called the PCR reads with MiXCR, one entry per CDR3 protein. The data hold about 580,000 distinct CDR3 sequences, with 25% to 30% observed a single time. Sequencing used PBMCs, obtained before TCRalphabeta/CD19-depleted stem cell transplant. The receptors were sampled from a boy under three years old with Wiskott-Aldrich syndrome, due to receive a stem cell transplant.

V usage is TRBV7-6 and J usage is TRBJ2-2; D ambiguous. V lost 5 bases to trimming and J lost 0 bases, with 10 bases between them. Germline V CDR1 and CDR2: SGHVS, FNYEAQ. CDR3 length: 15 amino acids. CDR3 amino acids: CASSPGVTNTGELFF. CDR3 nucleotide sequence: TGTGCCAGCAGCCCCGGAGTCACGAACACCGGGGAGCTGTTTTTT.

This clonotype was observed a few times. The V and J genes are TRBV20-1 and TRBJ1-4; D gene unclear. This CDR3 region has 13 residues. Trimming shortened V by 2 bases and J by 5 bases, and 9 bases separated the two germline ends. Germline CDR1 reads DFQATT; CDR2 reads SNEGSKA (reference sequence). CDR3 nucleotides: TGCAGTGCTAGATTAAATCTAAATGAAAAACTGTTTTTT. This sequence encodes CSARLNLNEKLFF.

J is TRBJ2-7 and V is TRBV5-1, with TRBD2 matching 7 bases. Germline CDR1 is SGHRS and CDR2 is YFSETQ. V dropped 2 bases and J dropped 7; count of bases not matched to a gene: 9. This CDR3 region has 14 residues. CDR3 sequence: CASSFAGVGMEQYF. CDR3 coding DNA: TGCGCCAGCAGCTTTGCGGGAGTCGGTATGGAGCAGTACTTC.

There are a few counts of this clonotype. The chain couples TRBV7-8 to TRBJ2-7; 7 nucleotides line up with TRBD1. V gave up 2 bases and J gave up 2 bases; unmatched junction bases: 9. The CDR3 loop spans 16 amino acids. CDR1 and CDR2 from the germline V gene are SGHVS and FQNEAQ. CDR3 in amino acids: CASSLKGQQITYEQYF. Here the CDR3 DNA reads TGTGCCAGCAGCTTAAAGGGACAGCAAATTACCTACGAGCAGTACTTC.

The chain couples TRBV12-3 or TRBV12-4 to TRBJ2-6; the D is unclear. The CDR3 spans 16 residues. V lost 5 bases to trimming and J lost 1 base, with 12 bases between them. CDR3 loop: CASSRAQASGANVLTF. DNA for the CDR3: TGTGCCAGCAGTCGAGCCCAGGCATCTGGGGCCAACGTCCTGACTTTC.

This clonotype was seen once. The chain joins TRBV9 to TRBJ2-2; 8 bases line up with TRBD2. V was pared by 0 bases and J by 1 base, with 11 bases of the junction left unmatched. Germline V gives CDR1 SGDLS, CDR2 YYNGEE. The CDR3 runs to 19 residues. The DNA of the CDR3 is TGTGCCAGCAGCGTAGCCGAACTAGCGGAGGAAGAGAACACCGGGGAGCTGTTTTTT. The encoded protein is CASSVAELAEEENTGELFF.

This clonotype was recorded many times. CDR3 coding DNA: TGCGCCAGCAGCTCCAACTCCGGGGAGCTGTTTTTT. Amino acid sequence: CASSSNSGELFF. The V gene is TRBV5-1, the J gene TRBJ2-2; D call uncertain. CDR1 SGHRS and CDR2 YFSETQ come from the germline V gene. Trimming removed 3 bases at V and 6 bases at J, with 6 bases between. The CDR3 contains 12 residues.

This clonotype came up a few times. The chain recombines TRBV7-9 with TRBJ2-7; 13 nucleotides align to TRBD2. Trimming removed 1 base from V and 3 bases from J; junction bases left unmatched: 9. CDR3 length: 18 residues. Germline CDR1 and CDR2: SEHNR and FQNEAQ (reference sequence). The CDR3 bases are TGTGCCAGCAGCTTAGTACTAGCGGGAGGGCGAGCCTACTACGAGCAGTACTTC. Protein sequence: CASSLVLAGGRAYYEQYF.

The rearrangement links TRBV27 to TRBJ1-6; weak D call: TRBD1 (5 bases). Deletions cut 7 bases from V and 2 bases from J, with 9 bases between. The CDR3 runs to 14 residues. Germline CDR1 and CDR2: MNHEY and SMNVEV (reference sequence). The CDR3 loop is CASNDSPYNSPLHF. DNA of the CDR3: TGTGCCAGCAATGACAGCCCCTATAATTCACCCCTCCACTTT.

This clonotype has only a few counts. The CDR3 loop is CATSDQRESTDTQYF. CDR3 bases: TGTGCCACCAGTGACCAGCGGGAAAGCACAGATACGCAGTATTTT. The chain joins TRBV24-1 to TRBJ2-3; 7 bases agree with TRBD2. V gave up 4 bases and J gave up 0 bases; unmatched junction bases: 3. This CDR3 is built from 15 residues. Looked up from germline, CDR1 is KGHDR and CDR2 is SFDVKD.

This chain joins TRBV9 and TRBJ2-1; D call uncertain. The CDR3 runs to 13 residues. Germline CDR1 is SGDLS and CDR2 is YYNGEE. Trimming removed 0 bases from V and 7 bases from J, with 8 bases in between. CDR3 nucleotide sequence: TGTGCCAGCAGCGTAGCTTACGGAAATGAGCAGTTCTTC. Translation gives CASSVAYGNEQFF.

V usage is TRBV15 and J usage is TRBJ1-1, with D possibly matching TRBD1 (6 bases). Trimming left V 0 bases short and J 1 base short, with 12 bases between. Germline V gene data show CDR1 as LNHNV and CDR2 as YYDKDF (reference sequence). The CDR3 loop spans 16 amino acids. The CDR3 region has the DNA TGTGCCACCAGCAGAGATATCGGCAGGGGGAACACTGAAGCTTTCTTT. It translates to CATSRDIGRGNTEAFF.

The chain is built from TRBV20-1 and TRBJ2-5; weak D call: TRBD2 (6 bases). Between the trimmed V and J ends, which lost 5 bases and 0 bases, there was a span of 16 bases. Looked up from germline, CDR1 is DFQATT and CDR2 is SNEGSKA (reference sequence). CDR3 length equals 15 residues. The CDR3 spells CSAAFSGAYQETQYF. The CDR3 bases are TGCAGTGCTGCGTTTAGCGGAGCGTACCAAGAGACCCAGTACTTC.

This chain connects TRBV28 to TRBJ2-5; tentative D call: TRBD2 (5 bases). CDR1 is MDHEN, CDR2 SYDVKM, per germline. The CDR3 length is 12 residues. Trimming shortened V by 8 bases and J by 0 bases, and 7 bases separated the two germline ends. CDR3 region: CASQRYQETQYF. CDR3 nucleotides: TGTGCCAGCCAGCGGTACCAAGAGACCCAGTACTTC.

This clonotype was found a few times. The chain recombines TRBV4-1 with TRBJ1-6; D call uncertain. V lost 4 bases and J 9 bases, leaving 19 bases between the germline ends. Germline lookup yields CDR1 MGHRA and CDR2 YSYEKL. The CDR3 contains 16 residues. CDR3 sequence: CASSPHGPVRRSPLHF. CDR3 nucleotide sequence: TGCGCCAGCAGCCCTCACGGTCCCGTACGGCGTTCACCCCTCCACTTT.

This clonotype was counted a few times. The V call is TRBV20-1, the J call TRBJ2-1, with TRBD2 as a possible D gene (6 bases). The CDR3 runs to 16 residues. V was trimmed by 1 base and J by 9 bases, leaving 22 bases between them. Germline V lookup: CDR1 DFQATT, CDR2 SNEGSKA (reference sequence). The CDR3: CSARARLDGSSSEQFF. The CDR3, as DNA: TGCAGTGCTAGAGCCCGACTAGACGGGTCCAGTAGTGAGCAGTTCTTC.

The V and J genes are TRBV7-8 and TRBJ2-1; D call uncertain. The length of the CDR3 is 15 residues. Germline-derived CDR1 and CDR2 are SGHVS and FQNEAQ. Trimming removed 1 base from V and 8 bases from J, with 15 bases in between. CDR3 residues: CASSLGPPGFDEQFF. The CDR3 DNA is TGTGCCAGCAGCTTAGGTCCGCCTGGATTCGATGAGCAGTTCTTC. Looking up the rest from reference TRBV7-8 and TRBJ2-1 gives the full variable domain: GAGVSQSPRYKVAKRGQDVALRCDPISGHVSLFWYQQALGQGPEFLTYFQNEAQLDKSGLPSDRFFAERPEGSVSTLKIQRTQQEDSAVYLCASSLGPPGFDEQFFGPGTRLTVL.

The chain uses TRBV20-1 and TRBJ2-3, with TRBD2 identical over 7 bases. The trim removed 6 bases at V and 2 bases at J, leaving 11 bases unmatched. Germline V gives CDR1 DFQATT, CDR2 SNEGSKA (reference sequence). The length of the CDR3 is 15 residues. This CDR3 is CSAPSAAGATDTQYF. CDR3 bases: TGCAGTGCCCCCTCGGCCGCGGGAGCCACAGATACGCAGTATTTT.

The V and J genes are TRBV25-1 and TRBJ2-3; either TRBD1 or TRBD2 may fit D (6 bases each). This CDR3 is 13 amino acids long. Germline CDR1 and CDR2: MGHDK and SYGVNS. V was cut by 7 bases and J by 4 bases, with 12 bases left in between. In DNA, the CDR3 is TGTGCCAGCACACAGGGAGGTCCAGATACGCAGTATTTT. Translation gives CASTQGGPDTQYF.

In its sample, this clonotype was seen once. The chain links TRBV12-3 or TRBV12-4 to TRBJ2-6; the D gene is possibly TRBD1 (6 bases). The CDR3 has 15 amino acids. V was trimmed by 8 bases and J by 0 bases, leaving 11 bases between them. CDR3 in amino acids: CASFGQISGANVLTF. The CDR3 DNA is TGTGCCAGCTTTGGACAGATCTCTGGGGCCAACGTCCTGACTTTC.

With respect to this clonotype: One junction end disagrees with the germline gene, perhaps due to a read error. The CDR3 nucleotides are TGCGCCAGCATCCAAGATTTCGGGGGGTGGGGGAGCTCCTACGAGCAGTACTTC. Translation: CASIQDFGGWGSSYEQYF. V gene TRBV4-1 combines with J gene TRBJ2-7, with 7 bases fitting TRBD2. This CDR3 is 18 amino acids long. Germline V gene data show CDR1 as MGHRA and CDR2 as YSYEKL.

V and J are TRBV20-1 and TRBJ2-7; 13 bases fit TRBD2. This CDR3 comprises 17 residues. Per the germline V gene, CDR1 is DFQATT and CDR2 is SNEGSKA (reference sequence). Trimming removed 6 bases from V and 0 bases from J; junction bases left unmatched: 11. Written as DNA, the CDR3 is TGCAGTGCCCCGTTCGGGACTAGCGGGACAAGCTCCTACGAGCAGTACTTC. Translated, it gives CSAPFGTSGTSSYEQYF.

CDR3 sequence reads: CASTFWAGGPGYTF. For the CDR3, the DNA is TGTGCCAGCACCTTTTGGGCAGGGGGTCCTGGCTACACCTTC. The chain employs TRBV12-3 or TRBV12-4 and TRBJ1-2; the match to TRBD1 covers 7 bases. J was trimmed by 7 bases and V by 7 bases; bases with no gene match: 12. The CDR3 runs 14 residues.